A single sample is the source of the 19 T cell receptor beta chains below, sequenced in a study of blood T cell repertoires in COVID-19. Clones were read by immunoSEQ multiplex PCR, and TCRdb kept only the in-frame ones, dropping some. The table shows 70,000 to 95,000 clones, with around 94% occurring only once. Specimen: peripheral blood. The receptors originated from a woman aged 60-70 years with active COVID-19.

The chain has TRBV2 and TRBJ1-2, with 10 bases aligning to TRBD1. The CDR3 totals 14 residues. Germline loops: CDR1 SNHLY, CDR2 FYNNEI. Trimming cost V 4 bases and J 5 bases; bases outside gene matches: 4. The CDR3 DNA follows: TGTGCCAGCAGTGTGGGACAGGGGCGGTATGGCTACACCTTC. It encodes CASSVGQGRYGYTF.

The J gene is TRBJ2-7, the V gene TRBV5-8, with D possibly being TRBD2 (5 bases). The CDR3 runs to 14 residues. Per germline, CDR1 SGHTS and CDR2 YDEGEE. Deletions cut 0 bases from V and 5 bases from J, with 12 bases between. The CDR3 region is CASSLERTGHEQYF. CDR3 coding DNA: TGTGCCAGCAGCTTGGAACGGACTGGCCACGAGCAGTACTTC.

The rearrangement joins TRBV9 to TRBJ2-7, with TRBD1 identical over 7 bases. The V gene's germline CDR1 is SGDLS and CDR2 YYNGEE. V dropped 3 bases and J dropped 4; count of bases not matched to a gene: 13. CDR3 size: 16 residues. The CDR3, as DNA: TGTGCCAGCAGCGCCTACTCGACGGGACAGAGGTACGAGCAGTACTTC. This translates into CASSAYSTGQRYEQYF.

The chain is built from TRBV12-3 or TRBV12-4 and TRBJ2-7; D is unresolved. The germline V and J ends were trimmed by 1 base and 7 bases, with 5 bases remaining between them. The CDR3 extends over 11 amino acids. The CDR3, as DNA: TGTGCCAGCAGTTTAGGAGGAGAGCAGTACTTC. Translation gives CASSLGGEQYF.

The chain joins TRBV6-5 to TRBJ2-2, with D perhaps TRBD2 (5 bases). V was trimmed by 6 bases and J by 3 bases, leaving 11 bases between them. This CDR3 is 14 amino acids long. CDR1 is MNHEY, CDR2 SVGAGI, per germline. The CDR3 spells CASREDRYTGELFF. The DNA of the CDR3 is TGTGCCAGCAGGGAGGACCGGTACACCGGGGAGCTGTTTTTT.

The CDR3 nucleotides read TGTGCCTGGAAACCGACAGCCGTGAACACTGAAGCTTTCTTT. Protein sequence: CAWKPTAVNTEAFF. This chain joins TRBV30 and TRBJ1-1, with D perhaps matching TRBD1 (5 bases). Germline V gene data show CDR1 as GTSNPN and CDR2 as SVGIG (reference sequence). V was shortened by 4 bases and J by 0 bases, with 12 bases between the two germline ends. The CDR3 is made up of 14 amino acids.

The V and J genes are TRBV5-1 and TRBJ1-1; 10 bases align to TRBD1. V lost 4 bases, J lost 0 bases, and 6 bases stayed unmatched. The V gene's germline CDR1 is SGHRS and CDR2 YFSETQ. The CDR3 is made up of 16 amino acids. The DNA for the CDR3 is TGCGCCAGCAGCCCCGGGACAGGGGTAATGAACACTGAAGCTTTCTTT. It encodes CASSPGTGVMNTEAFF.

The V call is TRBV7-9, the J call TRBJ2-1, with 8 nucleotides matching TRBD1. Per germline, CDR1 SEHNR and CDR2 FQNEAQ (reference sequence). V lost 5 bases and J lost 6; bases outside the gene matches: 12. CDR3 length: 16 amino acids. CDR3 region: CASSREIRTGPNEQFF. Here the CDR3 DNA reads TGTGCCAGCAGCAGAGAAATCAGGACAGGGCCCAATGAGCAGTTCTTC.

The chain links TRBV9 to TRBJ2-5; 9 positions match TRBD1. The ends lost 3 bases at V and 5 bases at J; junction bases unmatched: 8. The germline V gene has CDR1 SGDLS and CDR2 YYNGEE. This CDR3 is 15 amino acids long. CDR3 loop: CASSEWDRAGETQYF. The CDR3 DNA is TGTGCCAGCAGCGAGTGGGACAGGGCGGGTGAGACCCAGTACTTC.

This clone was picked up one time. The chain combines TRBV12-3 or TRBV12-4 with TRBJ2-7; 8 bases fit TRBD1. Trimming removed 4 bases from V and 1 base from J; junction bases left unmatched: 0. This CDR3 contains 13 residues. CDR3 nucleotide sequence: TGTGCCAGCAGTTGGACAGGGTCCTACGAGCAGTACTTC. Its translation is CASSWTGSYEQYF.

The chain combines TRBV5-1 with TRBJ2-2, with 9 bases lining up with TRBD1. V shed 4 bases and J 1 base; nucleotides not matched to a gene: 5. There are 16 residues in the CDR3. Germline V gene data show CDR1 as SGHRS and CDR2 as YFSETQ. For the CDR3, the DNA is TGCGCCAGCAGCCAGGGACAGGGAAAGAACACCGGGGAGCTGTTTTTT. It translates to CASSQGQGKNTGELFF. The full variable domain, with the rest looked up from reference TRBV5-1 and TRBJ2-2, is KAGVTQTPRYLIKTRGQQVTLSCSPISGHRSVSWYQQTPGQGLQFLFEYFSETQRNKGNFPGRFSGRQFSNSRSEMNVSTLELGDSALYLCASSQGQGKNTGELFFGEGSRLTVL.

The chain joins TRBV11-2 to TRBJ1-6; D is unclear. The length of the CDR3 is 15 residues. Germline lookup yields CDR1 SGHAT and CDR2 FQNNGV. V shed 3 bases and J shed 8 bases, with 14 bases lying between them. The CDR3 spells CASSFGQADYSPLHF. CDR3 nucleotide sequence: TGTGCCAGCAGCTTTGGGCAGGCAGATTATTCACCCCTCCACTTT.

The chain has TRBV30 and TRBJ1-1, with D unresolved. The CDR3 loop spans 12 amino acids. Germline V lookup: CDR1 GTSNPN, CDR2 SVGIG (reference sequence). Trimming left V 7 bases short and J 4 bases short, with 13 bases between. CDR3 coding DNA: TGTGCCTCCCGAGGCGGGGTCACTGAAGCTTTCTTT. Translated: CASRGGVTEAFF.

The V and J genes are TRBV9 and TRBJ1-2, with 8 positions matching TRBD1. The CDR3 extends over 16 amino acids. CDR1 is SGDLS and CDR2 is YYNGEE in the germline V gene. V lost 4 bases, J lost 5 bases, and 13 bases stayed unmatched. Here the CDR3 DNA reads TGTGCCAGCAGCCCTAGCTTGGCAGGGGGCGGTTATGGCTACACCTTC. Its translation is CASSPSLAGGGYGYTF.

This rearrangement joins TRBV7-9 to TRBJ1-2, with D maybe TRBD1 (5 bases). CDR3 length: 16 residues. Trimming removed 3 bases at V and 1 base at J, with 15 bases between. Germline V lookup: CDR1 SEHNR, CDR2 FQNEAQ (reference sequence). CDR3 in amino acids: CASSFHDSINNYGYTF. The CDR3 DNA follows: TGTGCCAGCAGCTTTCACGACAGCATAAATAACTATGGCTACACCTTC.

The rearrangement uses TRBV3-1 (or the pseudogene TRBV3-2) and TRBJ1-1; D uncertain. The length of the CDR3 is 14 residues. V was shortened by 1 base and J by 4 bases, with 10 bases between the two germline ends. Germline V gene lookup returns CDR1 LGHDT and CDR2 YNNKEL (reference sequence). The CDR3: CASSQAQIFTEAFF. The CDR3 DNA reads TGTGCCAGCAGCCAAGCACAGATTTTCACTGAAGCTTTCTTT.

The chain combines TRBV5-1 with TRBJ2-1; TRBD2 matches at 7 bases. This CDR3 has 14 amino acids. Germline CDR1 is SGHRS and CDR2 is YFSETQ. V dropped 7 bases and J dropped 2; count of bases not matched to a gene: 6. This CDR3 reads CASQNSGPYNEQFF. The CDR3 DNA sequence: TGCGCCAGCCAAAATAGCGGGCCCTACAATGAGCAGTTCTTC.

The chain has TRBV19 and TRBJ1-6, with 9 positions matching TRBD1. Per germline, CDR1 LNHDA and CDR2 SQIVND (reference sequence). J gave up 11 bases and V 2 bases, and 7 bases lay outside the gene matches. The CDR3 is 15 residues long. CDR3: CASSILSDRGTPLHF. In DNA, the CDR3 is TGTGCCAGTAGTATACTATCGGACAGGGGTACACCCCTCCACTTT.

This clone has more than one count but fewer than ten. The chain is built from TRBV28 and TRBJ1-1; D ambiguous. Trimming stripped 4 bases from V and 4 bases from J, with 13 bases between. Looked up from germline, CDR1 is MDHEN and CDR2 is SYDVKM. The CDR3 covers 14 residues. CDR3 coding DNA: TGTGCCAGCAGTTACCGTCGGGATAGCACTGAAGCTTTCTTT. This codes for CASSYRRDSTEAFF.